The 26 T cell receptor beta chains below come from one sample, sequenced in a study of blood T cell repertoires in COVID-19. The method was immunoSEQ multiplex PCR; TCRdb's version includes in-frame clones alone and lacks a portion of them. The sample includes around 270,000 clones, around 88% of them seen just once. The specimen was peripheral blood. The source is a man between 40 and 49 years old with acute or convalescent COVID-19.

The genes are TRBV3-1 (or the pseudogene TRBV3-2) and TRBJ2-3, with TRBD1 matching over 11 bases. V trimming: 5 bases; J trimming: 4 bases; junction bases outside the gene matches: 11. Germline V CDR1 and CDR2: LGHDT, YNNKEL (reference sequence). CDR3 size: 17 residues. Here the CDR3 DNA reads TGTGCCAGCAGCTCGGGACAGGGGGTTAGGATCGCAGATACGCAGTATTTT. It is translated as CASSSGQGVRIADTQYF.

This clone came up once. The chain is built from TRBV19 and TRBJ2-7, with 7 bases that match TRBD2. Germline V CDR1 and CDR2: LNHDA, SQIVND (reference sequence). V was clipped by 9 bases and J by 2 bases; unmatched bases: 10. CDR3 length: 14 residues. In nucleotides, the CDR3 is TGTGCCAGCCTACGGCGGGGGACTACCTACGAGCAGTACTTC. Translating it yields CASLRRGTTYEQYF.

The CDR3 spells CASGSTWTDPVHEQYF. The CDR3 DNA sequence: TGTGCTAGTGGTTCAACCTGGACAGACCCTGTGCACGAGCAGTACTTC. The chain recombines TRBV12-5 with TRBJ2-7; possibly TRBD1 for D (6 bases). The CDR3 is made up of 16 amino acids. Deletions cut 4 bases from V and 5 bases from J, with 21 bases between. Germline V gene sequence: CDR1 LGHNT, CDR2 FRNRAP. Filled out from reference TRBV12-5 and TRBJ2-7, the complete variable domain reads DARVTQTPRHKVTEMGQEVTMRCQPILGHNTVFWYRQTMMQGLELLAYFRNRAPLDDSGMPKDRFSAEMPDATLATLKIQPSEPRDSAVYFCASGSTWTDPVHEQYFGPGTRLTVT.

This clone was observed a few times. This chain links TRBV2 with TRBJ2-2; D perhaps matches TRBD2 (6 bases). Germline V gene sequence: CDR1 SNHLY, CDR2 FYNNEI. The CDR3 has 14 residues. V was cut by 7 bases and J by 6 bases, with 15 bases left in between. CDR3 protein: CASIFSGRAGELFF. CDR3 sequence (DNA): TGTGCCAGCATTTTCAGCGGGCGGGCCGGGGAGCTGTTTTTT.

A few counts support this clone. The rearrangement links TRBV10-3 to TRBJ1-6, with a tentative D call TRBD1 (5 bases). CDR1 is ENHRY, CDR2 SYGVKD, per germline. V dropped 0 bases and J dropped 9 bases, with 12 bases sitting between them. This CDR3 has 15 residues. This chain's CDR3 is CAISESGGVISPLHF. The CDR3 DNA is TGTGCCATCAGTGAGTCGGGGGGGGTGATTTCACCCCTCCACTTT.

V is TRBV6-6 and J is TRBJ1-5, with TRBD1 matching over 7 bases. Germline CDR1 MNHNY, CDR2 SVGAGI (reference sequence). This CDR3 is 16 amino acids long. V dropped 2 bases and J dropped 4; count of bases not matched to a gene: 8. CDR3 nucleotides: TGTGCCAGCAGTTACCCTCCGGACAGGCGGAATCAGCCCCAGCATTTT. This encodes CASSYPPDRRNQPQHF.

V gene TRBV5-6 combines with J gene TRBJ2-7; 8 bases line up with TRBD1. V dropped 2 bases and J dropped 2; count of bases not matched to a gene: 6. Looked up from germline, CDR1 is SGHDT and CDR2 is YYEEEE. The CDR3 contains 15 residues. The CDR3 bases are TGTGCCAGCAGCTTTGTAGACAGGGGAACCTACGAGCAGTACTTC. Its protein is CASSFVDRGTYEQYF. The entire variable domain, with the rest obtained from reference TRBV5-6 and TRBJ2-7, is as follows: DAGVTQSPTHLIKTRGQQVTLRCSPKSGHDTVSWYQQALGQGPQFIFQYYEEEERQRGNFPDRFSGHQFPNYSSELNVNALLLGDSALYLCASSFVDRGTYEQYFGPGTRLTVT.

In nucleotides, the CDR3 is TGCGCCAGCAGCCAAGATCGGGGGTCTGGCTCCTACGAGCAGTACTTC. It translates to CASSQDRGSGSYEQYF. The J gene is TRBJ2-7, the V gene TRBV4-1, with a possible D match to TRBD2 (6 bases). Germline V gives CDR1 MGHRA, CDR2 YSYEKL. V lost 0 bases and J lost 0, with 12 bases in between. CDR3 length equals 16 residues.

In this sample, this clone turned up a few times. The gene calls are TRBV10-3 and TRBJ2-7; D may be TRBD2 (6 bases). The CDR3 has 12 residues. Germline CDR1 reads ENHRY; CDR2 reads SYGVKD. The ends were cut back, 8 bases at V and 3 bases at J, with 11 bases in the middle. The CDR3: CAIGRISYEQYF. CDR3 nucleotide sequence: TGTGCCATCGGGAGGATCAGCTACGAGCAGTACTTC.

The chain is built from TRBV7-6 and TRBJ1-5; maybe TRBD1 (5 bases). V gave up 5 bases and J gave up 0 bases, with 14 bases separating them. Per the germline V gene, CDR1 is SGHVS and CDR2 is FNYEAQ. This CDR3 comprises 16 residues. The CDR3 sequence is CASSLGQWASNQPQHF. CDR3 bases: TGTGCCAGCAGCCTCGGACAATGGGCTAGCAATCAGCCCCAGCATTTT.

This chain connects TRBV27 to TRBJ2-7, with 9 bases matching TRBD1. Germline CDR1 reads MNHEY; CDR2 reads SMNVEV (reference sequence). This CDR3 contains 12 residues. The V segment lost 5 bases and the J segment 5 bases; nucleotides outside the gene matches: 1. Written as DNA, the CDR3 is TGTGCCAGCAGTGGACAGGGGAACGAGCAGTACTTC. Amino acids: CASSGQGNEQYF.

This clone was counted between two and nine times. The chain recombines TRBV6-1 with TRBJ1-5, with a tentative D call TRBD1 (6 bases). Trimming took off 4 bases at V and 0 bases at J, with 13 bases between the two ends. The CDR3 has 16 residues. The germline CDR1 and CDR2 sequences are MNHNS and SASEGT. The CDR3 reads CASSGPGAPSNQPQHF. Written as DNA, the CDR3 is TGTGCCAGCAGTGGGCCAGGGGCTCCTAGCAATCAGCCCCAGCATTTT.

This sequence joins TRBV11-2 and TRBJ2-3; D call uncertain. The ends were cut back, 3 bases at V and 4 bases at J, with 8 bases in the middle. Looked up from germline, CDR1 is SGHAT and CDR2 is FQNNGV. The CDR3 extends over 13 amino acids. CDR3 DNA: TGTGCCAGCAGCTTTAGTCCCGCAGATACGCAGTATTTT. It specifies CASSFSPADTQYF.

The V gene is TRBV5-1, the J gene TRBJ2-6; possibly TRBD1 for D (7 bases). Looked up from germline, CDR1 is SGHRS and CDR2 is YFSETQ. Trimming pared 4 bases from V and 0 bases from J, leaving 14 bases between. The CDR3 consists of 17 residues. The CDR3 loop reads CASSTSGGSSGANVLTF. The CDR3 nucleotides are TGCGCCAGCAGCACATCAGGGGGGTCCTCTGGGGCCAACGTCCTGACTTTC.

The gene calls are TRBV28 and TRBJ1-6; 9 bases fit TRBD1. V dropped 4 bases and J dropped 7; count of bases not matched to a gene: 5. The length of the CDR3 is 15 residues. Germline V CDR1 and CDR2: MDHEN, SYDVKM. The DNA of the CDR3 is TGTGCCAGCAGTTCTCTCGGGACAGGGAATTCACCCCTCCACTTT. Translated, it gives CASSSLGTGNSPLHF.

Only a few counts were recorded for this clone. J is TRBJ2-2 and V is TRBV11-2; a weak D match, TRBD1 (6 bases). There are 15 residues in the CDR3. CDR1 and CDR2 from the germline V gene are SGHAT and FQNNGV. Trimming pared 2 bases from V and 3 bases from J, leaving 10 bases between. The CDR3 region is CASSLIGGYTGELFF. CDR3 DNA sequence: TGTGCCAGCAGCTTAATAGGGGGTTACACCGGGGAGCTGTTTTTT.

This sequence joins TRBV5-5 and TRBJ2-3; 7 bases map to TRBD1. Looked up from germline, CDR1 is SGHKS and CDR2 is YYEKEE (reference sequence). The V gene end was trimmed by 0 bases and the J gene end by 0 bases; junction bases not matched to a gene: 1. The CDR3 runs 15 residues. This CDR3 is CASSLGQGSTDTQYF. The CDR3 nucleotides read TGTGCCAGCAGCTTGGGACAGGGAAGCACAGATACGCAGTATTTT.

V usage is TRBV27 and J usage is TRBJ1-1; D is unclear. Deletions cut 3 bases from V and 7 bases from J, with 12 bases between. Germline V CDR1 and CDR2: MNHEY, SMNVEV (reference sequence). The length of the CDR3 is 13 residues. The CDR3 nucleotides are TGTGCCAGCAGTTTGTGGGCCCTTGATGAAGCTTTCTTT. Translating gives CASSLWALDEAFF.

The chain recombines TRBV5-4 with TRBJ2-1; D perhaps matches TRBD2 (6 bases). The CDR3 sequence is 15 residues long. Per germline, CDR1 SGHNT and CDR2 YYREEE (reference sequence). V was trimmed by 4 bases and J by 3 bases, leaving 14 bases between them. CDR3 sequence (DNA): TGTGCCAGCAGCCCCTCGGGGACTCTCTACAATGAGCAGTTCTTC. It translates to CASSPSGTLYNEQFF.

The V gene is TRBV10-3, the J gene TRBJ2-3, with 7 bases fitting TRBD1. Germline V gene data show CDR1 as ENHRY and CDR2 as SYGVKD. The V and J ends lost 8 bases and 2 bases, in that order; junction bases with no gene match: 7. This CDR3 contains 14 residues. The CDR3 coding sequence is TGTGCCATCGGGACAGAAATAATCACAGATACGCAGTATTTT. Translation: CAIGTEIITDTQYF.

This chain links TRBV27 with TRBJ2-7; D is possibly TRBD2 (6 bases). The V end lost 2 bases, the J end lost 2 bases, and 13 bases lay between the germline ends. The CDR3 covers 15 residues. CDR1 is MNHEY, CDR2 SMNVEV, per germline (reference sequence). DNA for the CDR3: TGTGCCAGCAGTTTAAGGGGACTGCCACCCTACGAGCAGTACTTC. Its translation: CASSLRGLPPYEQYF.

This clone occurred once. Other DNA sequences in this sample translate to the same CDR3. CDR3 residues: CASSLGLAYEQYF. The CDR3 DNA follows: TGTGCCAGCAGCTTGGGACTAGCCTACGAGCAGTACTTC. The chain is built from TRBV7-2 and TRBJ2-7; TRBD2 matches 8 bases. This CDR3 has 13 amino acids. Losses at the gene ends were 3 bases for V and 2 bases for J; bases not matched to a gene: 0. Germline CDR1 and CDR2: SGHTA and FQGNSA. Full variable domain (rest looked up from reference TRBV7-2 and TRBJ2-7): GAGVSQSPSNKVTEKGKDVELRCDPISGHTALYWYRQSLGQGLEFLIYFQGNSAPDKSGLPSDRFSAERTGGSVSTLTIQRTQQEDSAVYLCASSLGLAYEQYFGPGTRLTVT.

V usage is TRBV2 and J usage is TRBJ1-2; D uncertain. The CDR3 loop spans 13 amino acids. Between the trimmed V and J ends, which lost 2 bases and 7 bases, there was a span of 11 bases. Germline CDR1 and CDR2: SNHLY and FYNNEI. Here the CDR3 DNA reads TGTGCCAGCAGTGAAACGGTCCGGGGTGGCTACACCTTC. It codes for CASSETVRGGYTF.

The V gene is TRBV11-3, the J gene TRBJ1-1; D remains unclear. Germline assignment: CDR1 SGHNT and CDR2 YENEEA. The CDR3 extends over 13 amino acids. V was trimmed by 4 bases and J by 3 bases, leaving 9 bases between them. The CDR3 region has the DNA TGTGCCAGCAGCTCACGTCGAGACACTGAAGCTTTCTTT. Amino acids: CASSSRRDTEAFF.

The chain recombines TRBV9 with TRBJ2-2, with D tentatively TRBD1 (6 bases). CDR1 and CDR2 (germline): SGDLS, YYNGEE. V was pared by 0 bases and J by 5 bases, with 14 bases between. This CDR3 spans 16 amino acids. CDR3 sequence: CASSVGGGQSTGELFF. The CDR3 coding sequence is TGTGCCAGCAGCGTAGGGGGCGGACAGTCAACCGGGGAGCTGTTTTTT.

The chain uses TRBV10-3 and TRBJ1-1; D is perhaps TRBD1 (5 bases). Germline loops: CDR1 ENHRY, CDR2 SYGVKD. This CDR3 contains 17 residues. V lost 3 bases and J 6 bases, leaving 23 bases between the germline ends. The CDR3 reads CAISDFPGRAIGAEAFF. In nucleotides, the CDR3 is TGTGCCATCAGTGATTTCCCTGGCAGGGCGATAGGGGCTGAAGCTTTCTTT.